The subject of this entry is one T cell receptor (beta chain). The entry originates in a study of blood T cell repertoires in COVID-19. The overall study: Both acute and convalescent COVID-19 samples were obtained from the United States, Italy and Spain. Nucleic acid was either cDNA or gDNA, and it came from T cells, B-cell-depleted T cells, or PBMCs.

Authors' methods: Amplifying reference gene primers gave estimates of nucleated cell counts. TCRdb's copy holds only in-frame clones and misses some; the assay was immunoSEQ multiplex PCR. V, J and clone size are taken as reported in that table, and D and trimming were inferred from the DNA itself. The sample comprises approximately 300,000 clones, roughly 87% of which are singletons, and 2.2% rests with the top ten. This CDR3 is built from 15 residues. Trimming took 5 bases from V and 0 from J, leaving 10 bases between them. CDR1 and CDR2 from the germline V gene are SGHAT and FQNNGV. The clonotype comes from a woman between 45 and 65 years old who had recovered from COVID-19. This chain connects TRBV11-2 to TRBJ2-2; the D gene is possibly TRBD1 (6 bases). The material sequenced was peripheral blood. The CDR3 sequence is CASSPGHTNTGELFF. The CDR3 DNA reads TGTGCCAGCAGCCCGGGACACACGAACACCGGGGAGCTGTTTTTT. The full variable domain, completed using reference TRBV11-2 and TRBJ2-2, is EAGVAQSPRYKIIEKRQSVAFWCNPISGHATLYWYQQILGQGPKLLIQFQNNGVVDDSQLPKDRFSAERLKGVDSTLKIQPAKLEDSAVYLCASSPGHTNTGELFFGEGSRLTVL.